This section outlines one TCR beta chain sequence together with its context. This record comes from a study of blood T cell repertoires in COVID-19. Study background: Samples representing acute and convalescent COVID-19 were sourced from the United States, Italy and Spain. Sample material is recorded as cDNA or gDNA derived from T cells, B-cell-depleted T cells, or PBMCs.

In the source study's methods: Amplification from reference gene primers served as the basis for estimated nucleated cell counts. Using immunoSEQ multiplex PCR, the repertoire was profiled, and TCRdb retains in-frame clones only, with some absent. The DNA gave D and trimming, while V, J and clone size come from that table. The data show a few hundred thousand clones, 85% seen once. The ends lost 4 bases at V and 7 bases at J; junction bases unmatched: 11. Per the germline V gene, CDR1 is LGHDT and CDR2 is YNNKEL (reference sequence). The CDR3 length is 15 residues. The sequence was obtained from a woman younger than 30 with acute or convalescent COVID-19. The chain is built from TRBV3-1 (or the pseudogene TRBV3-2) and TRBJ2-7, with 9 positions matching TRBD1. What was sequenced was peripheral blood. The CDR3 sequence is CASSLRPGTGKEQYF. Written as DNA, the CDR3 is TGTGCCAGCAGCCTCCGCCCTGGGACAGGGAAGGAGCAGTACTTC.